The source of this T cell receptor beta chain is a study of T cell responses to AZD1222 COVID-19 vaccine. Study-wide results and caveats: At study baseline, merely more than 5 AZD1222 recipients were seropositive.

This clone was counted between two and nine times. Its antigen is as yet unknown. One junction end does not reproduce the germline sequence, and a read error may be involved. Only in-frame clones appear in the TCRdb table, and some are missing; sequencing was by immunoSEQ multiplex PCR. The table shows about 140,000 clones, with about 90% occurring only once. The length of the CDR3 is 11 residues. Germline CDR1 is SGDLS and CDR2 is YYNGEE. This chain uses TRBV9 with TRBJ1-2; 8 nucleotides line up with TRBD1. Source: peripheral blood, taken on day 0 of AZD1222 vaccination. The TCR originated in an adult in good health. The CDR3 region is CASSPRDRTSF. For the CDR3, the DNA is TGTGCCAGCAGCCCCCGGGACAGGACCTCCTTC.